These T cell receptor beta chains were read from a single sample in a study of blood T cell repertoires in COVID-19. Clones were read by immunoSEQ multiplex PCR, and TCRdb kept only the in-frame ones, dropping some. The sample holds around 140,000 clones, more than 65% seen once. The specimen was peripheral blood. The receptor set was obtained from a man between 60 and 70 years old with active or convalescent COVID-19. Each CDR3 is given with its conserved first and last residue. Expanded clones are given a class, and other clones once, few, many or no size at all.

v_call: TRBV5-1; j_call: TRBJ2-1; clone_size: NA; cdr3_aa: CASSANTGTSRNEQFF
v_call: TRBV24-1; j_call: TRBJ1-2; clone_size: NA; cdr3_aa: CATSDRDALGGGYTF
v_call: TRBV6-5; j_call: TRBJ1-5; clone_size: NA; cdr3_aa: CASRQGSNQPQHF
v_call: TRBV14; j_call: TRBJ1-1; clone_size: NA; cdr3_aa: CASSQGRGSPNTEAFF
v_call: TRBV7-2; j_call: TRBJ1-1; clone_size: NA; cdr3_aa: CASSFFRGGTEAFF
v_call: TRBV27; j_call: TRBJ2-1; clone_size: NA; cdr3_aa: CASSFIGGESYNEQFF
v_call: TRBV5-4; j_call: TRBJ1-1; clone_size: NA; cdr3_aa: CASSLARTRGTEAFF
v_call: TRBV9; j_call: TRBJ2-3; clone_size: NA; cdr3_aa: CASSLSQGSTDTQYF
v_call: TRBV4-1; j_call: TRBJ1-5; clone_size: NA; cdr3_aa: CASSQDPGSGQPQHF
v_call: TRBV24-1; j_call: TRBJ2-2; clone_size: few; cdr3_aa: CATSDWTGRNTGELFF
v_call: TRBV7-2; j_call: TRBJ1-3; clone_size: NA; cdr3_aa: CASSPQLSGNTIYF
v_call: TRBV25-1; j_call: TRBJ2-5; clone_size: NA; cdr3_aa: CASGQGLARGETQYF
v_call: TRBV3-1/TRBV3-2; j_call: TRBJ2-6; clone_size: NA; cdr3_aa: CASSQTMGPGANVLTF
v_call: TRBV5-6; j_call: TRBJ1-1; clone_size: few; cdr3_aa: CASSLPTGNTEAFF
v_call: TRBV5-4; j_call: TRBJ1-5; clone_size: few; cdr3_aa: CASSFHGGNQPQHF
v_call: TRBV12-3/TRBV12-4; j_call: TRBJ2-1; clone_size: NA; cdr3_aa: CASIKNNEQFF
v_call: TRBV7-2; j_call: TRBJ2-1; clone_size: NA; cdr3_aa: CASSLAGDPYNEQFF
v_call: TRBV24-1; j_call: TRBJ1-6; clone_size: NA; cdr3_aa: CATSDLRQGNYNSPLHF
v_call: TRBV28; j_call: TRBJ1-5; clone_size: NA; cdr3_aa: CASSLGPYHQPQHF
v_call: TRBV27; j_call: TRBJ1-2; clone_size: NA; cdr3_aa: CASSNRAGYGYTF
v_call: TRBV5-1; j_call: TRBJ2-3; clone_size: few; cdr3_aa: CASSTGTGGDTQYF
v_call: TRBV7-9; j_call: TRBJ2-2; clone_size: NA; cdr3_aa: CASSLARAGELFF
v_call: TRBV6-5; j_call: TRBJ1-5; clone_size: NA; cdr3_aa: CASRPAGTGNQPQHF
v_call: TRBV30; j_call: TRBJ1-2; clone_size: NA; cdr3_aa: CAWTRGGYGYTF
v_call: TRBV9; j_call: TRBJ1-5; clone_size: NA; cdr3_aa: CASSVAASGYNQPQHF
v_call: TRBV7-2; j_call: TRBJ2-1; clone_size: NA; cdr3_aa: CASSLREYEQFF
v_call: TRBV27; j_call: TRBJ1-2; clone_size: NA; cdr3_aa: CASSGDRARNYGYTF
v_call: TRBV18; j_call: TRBJ2-1; clone_size: NA; cdr3_aa: CASSTTQGRVEQFF
v_call: TRBV27; j_call: TRBJ2-2; clone_size: NA; cdr3_aa: CASRYLSLARNTGELFF
v_call: TRBV9; j_call: TRBJ2-7; clone_size: few; cdr3_aa: CASSRTGLEHEQYF
v_call: TRBV11-3; j_call: TRBJ2-5; clone_size: NA; cdr3_aa: CASSFVWGVQETQYF
v_call: TRBV5-1; j_call: TRBJ2-2; clone_size: NA; cdr3_aa: CASSPGTMNTGELFF
v_call: TRBV3-1/TRBV3-2; j_call: TRBJ2-1; clone_size: NA; cdr3_aa: CASSQMRTYNEQFF
v_call: TRBV11-3; j_call: TRBJ2-1; clone_size: NA; cdr3_aa: CASRLAGNEQFF
v_call: TRBV15; j_call: TRBJ1-1; clone_size: NA; cdr3_aa: CATREDRGNTEAFF
v_call: TRBV12-3/TRBV12-4; j_call: TRBJ2-5; clone_size: NA; cdr3_aa: CASSSTGQETQYF
v_call: TRBV7-2; j_call: TRBJ2-7; clone_size: NA; cdr3_aa: CASSLTMSYEQYF
v_call: TRBV5-1; j_call: TRBJ2-3; clone_size: NA; cdr3_aa: CASSLAGEDTQYF
v_call: TRBV6-4; j_call: TRBJ2-1; clone_size: NA; cdr3_aa: CASRPAGGAAGKQFF
v_call: TRBV15; j_call: TRBJ2-5; clone_size: NA; cdr3_aa: CATAPRSLKETQYF